The 11 T cell receptor beta chains given below trace back to one sample, sequenced in a study of CD8 T cells in ankylosing spondylitis. TCRdb reprocessed the 5' RACE reads via MiXCR and lists one record per CDR3 protein. The table has approximately 100,000 distinct CDR3 sequences, about 7.7% seen once. Sequenced material: blood, either unsorted or a sorted T cell fraction (not recorded which). These receptors all come from a male donor with ankylosing spondylitis or in good health (not recorded which).

The chain carries TRBV11-2 and TRBJ2-6; D unresolved. The ends were cut back, 10 bases at V and 0 bases at J, with 25 bases in the middle. The CDR3 loop spans 19 amino acids. Germline V gene lookup returns CDR1 SGHAT and CDR2 FQNNGV. This chain's CDR3 is CAITPRFAYSISGANVLTF. The CDR3 bases are TGTGCCATCACTCCCCGGTTTGCTTACTCTATCTCTGGGGCCAACGTCCTGACTTTC.

This clonotype was recorded at least ten times. CDR3 sequence: CASTLDLTNYGYTF. For the CDR3, the DNA is TGTGCCAGCACCCTAGACTTGACAAACTATGGCTACACCTTC. The chain couples TRBV7-2 to TRBJ1-2; D uncertain. Per the germline V gene, CDR1 is SGHTA and CDR2 is FQGNSA. Trimming left V 7 bases short and J 2 bases short, with 14 bases between. The CDR3 totals 14 residues.

This clonotype was counted at least ten times. This CDR3 is CSAQDRGRGDTGELFF. The CDR3 bases are TGCAGTGCACAGGACAGGGGAAGGGGGGACACCGGGGAGCTGTTTTTT. The chain has TRBV20-1 and TRBJ2-2; 9 nucleotides agree with TRBD1. The CDR3 sequence is 16 residues long. The J segment lost 3 bases and the V segment lost 6 bases, leaving 11 bases of the junction unmatched. Germline V gene data show CDR1 as DFQATT and CDR2 as SNEGSKA (reference sequence).

This clonotype came up a few times. The chain uses TRBV6-1 and TRBJ2-4, with D uncertain. V lost 3 bases and J lost 0, with 6 bases in between. CDR1 MNHNS and CDR2 SASEGT come from the germline V gene. The CDR3 consists of 14 residues. CDR3 bases: TGTGCCAGCAGTGAGGGCTTAGCCAAAAACATTCAGTACTTC. Protein sequence: CASSEGLAKNIQYF.

This clonotype was detected ten times or more. V gene TRBV29-1 combines with J gene TRBJ1-5; 9 bases are a match to TRBD1. Germline loops: CDR1 SQVTM, CDR2 ANQGSEA. The CDR3 has 16 amino acids. CDR3 in DNA: TGCAGAAACAGGGGGCCTCCGGGGAATAGCAATCAGCCCCAGCATTTT. This codes for CRNRGPPGNSNQPQHF.

V gene TRBV7-9 combines with J gene TRBJ1-4; D uncertain. The CDR3 loop spans 16 amino acids. Trimming removed 4 bases from V and 6 bases from J, with 18 bases in between. CDR1 SEHNR and CDR2 FQNEAQ come from the germline V gene (reference sequence). The CDR3 bases are TGTGCCAGCAGCTCACAGCGGTCCTTAATCGATGAAAAACTGTTTTTT. Its protein product is CASSSQRSLIDEKLFF.

In its sample, this clonotype was seen many times. This chain uses TRBV29-1 with TRBJ1-1; possible D gene TRBD1, 6 bases. The CDR3 consists of 12 residues. Trimming shortened V by 4 bases and J by 6 bases, and 12 bases separated the two germline ends. Germline values: CDR1 SQVTM, CDR2 ANQGSEA. CDR3 in amino acids: CSVVGDTAEAFF. For the CDR3, the DNA is TGCAGCGTTGTGGGGGACACCGCTGAAGCTTTCTTT.

This clonotype has a count of ten or more. This chain joins TRBV5-1 and TRBJ2-7; no reliable D call. The length of the CDR3 is 13 residues. V lost 0 bases, J lost 1 base, and 5 bases lay in between. CDR1 is SGHRS and CDR2 is YFSETQ in the germline V gene. The CDR3, as DNA: TGCGCCAGCAGCTTGGAGGTATCCTACGAGCAGTACTTC. It is translated as CASSLEVSYEQYF.

There are a few counts of this clonotype. The V call is TRBV7-8, the J call TRBJ2-3, with D maybe TRBD2 (6 bases). Trimming pared 5 bases from V and 0 bases from J, leaving 12 bases between. This CDR3 contains 15 residues. Germline V CDR1 and CDR2: SGHVS, FQNEAQ. The CDR3 bases are TGTGCCAGCAGCCGCCGGAGGGCTAGCACAGATACGCAGTATTTT. Translation: CASSRRRASTDTQYF. Filled out from reference TRBV7-8 and TRBJ2-3, the complete variable domain reads GAGVSQSPRYKVAKRGQDVALRCDPISGHVSLFWYQQALGQGPEFLTYFQNEAQLDKSGLPSDRFFAERPEGSVSTLKIQRTQQEDSAVYLCASSRRRASTDTQYFGPGTRLTVL.

In this sample, this clonotype turned up many times. The chain links TRBV4-1 to TRBJ2-7, with TRBD1 matching over 9 bases. This CDR3 has 16 amino acids. The J segment lost 5 bases and the V segment lost 2 bases, leaving 10 bases of the junction unmatched. Germline values: CDR1 MGHRA, CDR2 YSYEKL. CDR3: CASSQPLSDRGNEQYF. The CDR3 bases are TGCGCCAGCAGCCAACCACTAAGCGACAGGGGGAACGAGCAGTACTTC.

DNA for the CDR3: TGTGCCAGCAGCCAGCCCCCCAGGGAGATAGAGACCCAGTACTTC. It translates to CASSQPPREIETQYF. The rearrangement links TRBV7-9 to TRBJ2-5; D might be TRBD1 or TRBD2, each matching 5 bases. The germline V gene has CDR1 SEHNR and CDR2 FQNEAQ (reference sequence). The CDR3 spans 15 residues. With 5 bases removed from V and 4 bases from J, the gap between germline ends came to 17 bases.